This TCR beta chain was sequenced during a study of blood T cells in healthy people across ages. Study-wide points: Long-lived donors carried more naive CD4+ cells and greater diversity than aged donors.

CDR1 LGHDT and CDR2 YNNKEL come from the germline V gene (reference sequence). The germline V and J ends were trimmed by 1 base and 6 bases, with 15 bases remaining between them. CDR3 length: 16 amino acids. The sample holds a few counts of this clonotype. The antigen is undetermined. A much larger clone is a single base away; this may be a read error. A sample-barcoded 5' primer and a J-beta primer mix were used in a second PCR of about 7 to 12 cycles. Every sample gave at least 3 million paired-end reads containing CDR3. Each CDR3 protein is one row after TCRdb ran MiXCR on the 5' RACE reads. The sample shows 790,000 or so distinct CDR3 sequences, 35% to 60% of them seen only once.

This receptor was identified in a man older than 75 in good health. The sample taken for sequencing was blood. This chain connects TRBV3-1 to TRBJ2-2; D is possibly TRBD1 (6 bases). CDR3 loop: CASSQGSGAIAGELFF. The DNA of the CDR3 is TGTGCCAGCAGCCAAGGTTCAGGGGCGATCGCCGGGGAGCTGTTTTTT.